Detailed here is one TCR beta chain. No antigen is known for it. The record has no base qualities; no much larger clone is one base away. V was cut back by 2 bases and J by 4 bases, leaving a gap of 3 bases between them. Taken from cysteine to phenylalanine, the CDR3 has 12 residues. The only DNA kept is the CDR3, 36 bases in frame from the first base. Per the germline V gene, MRHNA is the CDR1 and SNTAGT is the CDR2. These data come from a study of OX40 agonist ivuxolimab in advanced cancers. Broadly, across the study: Ivuxolimab, which targeted the costimulatory receptor OX40 (CD134), was an agonistic, fully human IgG2 monoclonal antibody. Intravenous ivuxolimab was administered to patients every 2 weeks at six dose levels: 0.01, 0.1, 0.3, 1.5, 3 and 10 mg/kg. Of the roughly 51 patients in dose escalation, 19 had hepatocellular carcinoma, roughly 15 had melanoma, 9 had renal cell carcinoma and 9 had head and neck cancer. In the dose-escalation cohort, around four fifths of patients were male, and the mean age was approximately 60 years with a range of about 20 to 80. Patients were allowed to have had prior anti-PD-1, anti-PD-L1 or anti-CTLA-4 therapy, and 40% of the dose-escalation patients had been treated with checkpoint inhibitors. Partial responses occurred in three dose-escalation patients: two with cutaneous melanoma and one with hepatocellular carcinoma. The point of sequencing TCRbeta in the periphery was to test whether ivuxolimab changed TCR sequence diversity and drove clonal T-cell expansion. The monotherapy dose-escalation portion (N = 52 patients) of the phase I ivuxolimab trial is reported in the paper. Overall study results and their limits: Low levels of normalized T-cell clonal expansion were also seen in some patients who did not respond. In partial responders in the 0.1-3.0 mg/kg groups, normalized peripheral clonal expansion was found to be among the lowest, especially among CD8+ T cells. At doses of 0.1 to 3.0 mg/kg, clonal expansion of both CD4+ and CD8+ T cells in blood was seen between baseline and week 6. The antigen specificity of the clonally expanded peripheral T cells was not determined. After ivuxolimab, expanded clones were on average more numerous among CD8+ T cells than among CD4+ T cells.

To sequence the TCRbeta CDR3 region, genomic DNA was isolated from the sorted cells. The immunoSEQ Assay was used for sequencing of TCRbeta CDR3 regions. Sourced from immuneACCESS, this table was stored by TCRdb with only in-frame sequences that have V and J called. A share of the clones is absent; for the studies checked, an unresolved V gene accounts for under half, and the remainder has no known explanation. The sample profile shows 95,000 to 110,000 clones; around 90% of them were found once. The top ten constitute about 1.2% of the sample. Patients with a history of autoimmune disease or receiving systemic immunosuppression were excluded from the trial. Peripheral blood for TCR sequencing was drawn from every dose cohort at baseline, at cycle 4 day 1 and at cycle 7 day 1. Samples were obtained from an open-label, multicenter, first-in-human phase I dose-escalation trial of ivuxolimab. Adults with locally advanced or metastatic melanoma, renal cell, hepatocellular, or head and neck squamous cell carcinoma were enrolled in the trial. Before TCR sequencing, CD4+ T cells and CD8+ T cells were sorted from peripheral blood as separate populations.

The sequence was obtained from an adult with an advanced solid tumor such as melanoma, head and neck, liver or kidney cancer. This chain joins TRBV6-4 to TRBJ2-1, with no reliable assignment of the D segment. The sequences come from CD4+ or CD8+ T cells sorted from blood, collected in a trial of the OX40 agonist ivuxolimab. The DNA sequence is TGTGCCAGCAGTGACAGATACAATGAGCAGTTCTTC. The translation is CASSDRYNEQFF.